This T cell receptor beta chain is drawn from a study of regulatory T cells in long-lasting Graves disease. Study-level results: It was in persistent disease that TRBV28, TRBJ1-2 and TRBJ2-5 were favored. Small sample size may have lowered accuracy.

CDR3 regions were amplified by Arm-PCR using iRepertoire HTBI primers to build TCR beta libraries. One entry per CDR3 protein results from TCRdb running MiXCR on the multiplex PCR reads. The sample consists of 200,000 to 250,000 distinct CDR3 sequences, around 20% of them appearing once. Time point meaning: newly diagnosed GD, antithyroid drugs for less than 3 months. After RNA was extracted from PBMCs, the TCR library was made from it. EDTA tubes collected roughly 9 milliliters of peripheral blood. In its sample, this clonotype was seen many times. Antigen specificity is unknown. Trimming pared 4 bases from V and 4 bases from J, leaving 15 bases between. This CDR3 is built from 15 residues. Germline V gene sequence: CDR1 SGHKS, CDR2 YYEKEE (reference sequence).

This TCR derives from a female donor with Graves disease. This sample comprised peripheral blood mononuclear cells (PBMCs), obtained at new diagnosis, from a patient treated with antithyroid drugs. V usage is TRBV5-5 and J usage is TRBJ2-1, with a weak D call TRBD2 (5 bases). CDR3 nucleotides: TGTGCCAGCAGCCCTAGGTCCACTAGGTACAATGAGCAGTTCTTC. Amino acids: CASSPRSTRYNEQFF.